The 23 T cell receptor beta chains reported below all come from one sample, sequenced in a study of T cell responses to AZD1222 COVID-19 vaccine. TCRdb's copy holds only in-frame clones and misses some; the assay was immunoSEQ multiplex PCR. Found here are some 96,000 clones, roughly 89% of them singletons; the top ten hold approximately 16%. Sequenced here: peripheral blood, sampled on day 0 of AZD1222 vaccination. The origin of the receptors is an adult in good health.

J is TRBJ2-2 and V is TRBV20-1; no clear D. This CDR3 region has 13 residues. The germline gives CDR1 DFQATT, CDR2 SNEGSKA (reference sequence). V was pared by 3 bases and J by 0 bases, with 5 bases between. CDR3 in amino acids: CSASPPNTGELFF. The DNA of the CDR3 is TGCAGTGCTAGTCCCCCGAACACCGGGGAGCTGTTTTTT.

The rearrangement uses TRBV19 and TRBJ2-7; 11 bases agree with TRBD2. Germline lookup yields CDR1 LNHDA and CDR2 SQIVND (reference sequence). V lost 6 bases and J lost 6; bases outside the gene matches: 7. The CDR3 spans 14 residues. CDR3 in amino acids: CASSQLAGEGEQYF. The DNA for the CDR3 is TGTGCCAGTAGCCAACTAGCGGGAGAAGGCGAGCAGTACTTC.

CDR3 in DNA: TGTGCCAGCAGCTTGGACAGCGAGTTAGAGACCCAGTACTTC. It is translated as CASSLDSELETQYF. V usage is TRBV13 and J usage is TRBJ2-5, with a weak D call TRBD1 (6 bases). CDR3 length: 14 amino acids. Germline values: CDR1 PRHDT, CDR2 FYEKMQ (reference sequence). V gave up 3 bases and J gave up 4 bases, with 12 bases separating them.

The genes are TRBV28 and TRBJ1-1; no clear D gene. The CDR3 has 11 residues. Looked up from germline, CDR1 is MDHEN and CDR2 is SYDVKM. V was pared by 8 bases and J by 1 base, with 5 bases between. The CDR3 DNA reads as TGTGCCAGCGAGGGGAACACTGAAGCTTTCTTT. Its translation is CASEGNTEAFF.

This clone was counted a few times. The chain combines TRBV18 with TRBJ1-2, with unresolved D. The CDR3 consists of 17 residues. The germline CDR1 and CDR2 sequences are KGHSH and LQKENI. Trimming stripped 0 bases from V and 0 bases from J, with 14 bases between. The CDR3 spells CASSPPTSYAANYGYTF. For the CDR3, the DNA is TGTGCCAGCTCACCACCCACCTCCTATGCAGCTAACTATGGCTACACCTTC.

This rearrangement joins TRBV5-4 to TRBJ2-5; 10 nucleotides match TRBD2. The CDR3 loop spans 17 amino acids. V dropped 2 bases and J dropped 3; count of bases not matched to a gene: 10. CDR1 and CDR2 (germline): SGHNT, YYREEE (reference sequence). In DNA, the CDR3 is TGTGCCAGCAGCTTACCGCTTGGGGGACTAGCGAAAGAGACCCAGTACTTC. It is translated as CASSLPLGGLAKETQYF.

V and J are TRBV3-1 (or the pseudogene TRBV3-2) and TRBJ1-2; D is undetermined. This CDR3 has 13 amino acids. Germline CDR1 is LGHDT and CDR2 is YNNKEL (reference sequence). Trimming removed 4 bases at V and 6 bases at J, with 12 bases between. The CDR3 sequence is CASSPTRRDGYTF. The CDR3 coding sequence is TGTGCCAGCAGCCCAACCAGACGAGATGGCTACACCTTC.

The chain has TRBV5-6 and TRBJ1-1; TRBD1 matches at 9 bases. Per germline, CDR1 SGHDT and CDR2 YYEEEE. V dropped 5 bases and J dropped 5; count of bases not matched to a gene: 7. This CDR3 region has 14 residues. The CDR3 protein is CASRQGQGGTEAFF. For the CDR3, the DNA is TGTGCCAGCAGGCAGGGACAGGGAGGAACTGAAGCTTTCTTT.

In this sample, this clone turned up once. This CDR3 is also generated by other DNA sequences in the sample. This chain links TRBV5-1 with TRBJ2-2; maybe TRBD2 (7 bases). The length of the CDR3 is 16 residues. V gave up 9 bases and J gave up 0 bases, with 18 bases separating them. Germline V gives CDR1 SGHRS, CDR2 YFSETQ. CDR3 protein: CATKNAGGPNTGELFF. CDR3 nucleotide sequence: TGCGCCACCAAAAACGCCGGGGGGCCGAACACCGGGGAGCTGTTTTTT.

The sample holds one count of this clone. V and J are TRBV9 and TRBJ2-3; tentatively, D is TRBD2 (5 bases). V gave up 4 bases and J gave up 11 bases, with 23 bases separating them. Germline V gene lookup returns CDR1 SGDLS and CDR2 YYNGEE. This CDR3 has 15 amino acids. The DNA for the CDR3 is TGTGCCAGCAGCCGAGAACCTGGACTGACTGTGGGGCAGTATTTT. Its translation: CASSREPGLTVGQYF.

The chain carries TRBV2 and TRBJ1-5, with D perhaps TRBD1 (5 bases). V was pared by 8 bases and J by 2 bases, with 13 bases between. The CDR3 is made up of 14 amino acids. CDR1 and CDR2 from the germline V gene are SNHLY and FYNNEI. In DNA form, the CDR3 reads TGTGCCAGCCACAGGAATATCGGCAATCAGCCCCAGCATTTT. Translated: CASHRNIGNQPQHF.

This sequence joins TRBV28 and TRBJ2-3; 9 positions agree with TRBD1. The germline CDR1 and CDR2 sequences are MDHEN and SYDVKM. The length of the CDR3 is 16 residues. V trimming: 4 bases; J trimming: 2 bases; junction bases outside the gene matches: 7. CDR3 sequence: CASSSQGQGFTDTQYF. CDR3 bases: TGTGCCAGCAGTTCTCAGGGACAGGGTTTCACAGATACGCAGTATTTT.

V usage is TRBV3-1 (or the pseudogene TRBV3-2) and J usage is TRBJ2-5, with 8 bases aligning to TRBD1. This CDR3 comprises 15 residues. Trimming took 4 bases from V and 5 from J; bases not matched to a gene: 9. CDR1 and CDR2 (germline): LGHDT, YNNKEL (reference sequence). The CDR3 reads CASSRGSDRDETQYF. The CDR3 DNA is TGTGCCAGCAGCCGGGGTTCGGACAGGGATGAGACCCAGTACTTC.

The rearrangement uses TRBV6-5 and TRBJ1-5, with D possibly matching TRBD1 (5 bases). CDR3 length: 11 residues. Germline loops: CDR1 MNHEY, CDR2 SVGAGI. The V gene lost 2 bases and the J gene lost 11 bases, with 7 bases spanning the gap. CDR3 in amino acids: CASSYGGSQHF. CDR3 coding DNA: TGTGCCAGCAGTTACGGGGGGTCCCAGCATTTT.

This chain joins TRBV7-3 and TRBJ2-1; the D gene is possibly TRBD2 (6 bases). The germline V gene encodes CDR1 SGHTA and CDR2 FQGTGA. This CDR3 spans 14 amino acids. V was trimmed by 4 bases and J by 4 bases, leaving 11 bases between them. The CDR3 sequence: CASSSGTSYNEQFF. In nucleotides, the CDR3 is TGTGCCAGCAGCTCAGGGACTTCTTACAATGAGCAGTTCTTC. Variable domain in full (rest from reference TRBV7-3 and TRBJ2-1): GAGVSQTPSNKVTEKGKYVELRCDPISGHTALYWYRQSLGQGPEFLIYFQGTGAADDSGLPNDRFFAVRPEGSVSTLKIQRTERGDSAVYLCASSSGTSYNEQFFGPGTRLTVL.

This clone was seen more than once but under ten times. This chain connects TRBV6-5 to TRBJ2-1; the D call may be TRBD1 or TRBD2 (5 bases each). The CDR3 covers 13 residues. With 10 bases removed from V and 4 bases from J, the gap between germline ends came to 14 bases. CDR1 and CDR2 from the germline V gene are MNHEY and SVGAGI. The CDR3 nucleotides are TGTGCCACCTTCCCTGGGGGTTACAATGAGCAGTTCTTC. This translates into CATFPGGYNEQFF.

The V gene is TRBV2, the J gene TRBJ1-1, with no clear D. CDR1 and CDR2 (germline): SNHLY, FYNNEI. The CDR3 has 13 amino acids. Trimming cost V 6 bases and J 0 bases, with 8 bases left between them. The CDR3 reads CASRDSMNTEAFF. CDR3 nucleotides: TGTGCCAGCAGGGATTCTATGAACACTGAAGCTTTCTTT.

The chain has TRBV12-3 or TRBV12-4 and TRBJ2-7; D may be TRBD2 (5 bases). Deletions cut 2 bases from V and 12 bases from J, with 14 bases between. This CDR3 comprises 12 residues. The CDR3 loop reads CASSLSRLFLYF. CDR3 DNA sequence: TGTGCCAGCAGTTTATCGCGACTATTTTTGTACTTC.

This rearrangement joins TRBV7-6 to TRBJ2-2; D remains unclear. The CDR3 sequence is 14 residues long. Deletions cut 8 bases from V and 2 bases from J, with 12 bases between. The germline gives CDR1 SGHVS, CDR2 FNYEAQ. The CDR3 loop reads CASGSGSNTGELFF. As DNA, the CDR3 is TGTGCCAGCGGGTCTGGTAGCAACACCGGGGAGCTGTTTTTT.

This clone was seen just once. The chain links TRBV19 to TRBJ1-3; D is undetermined. The CDR3 is 16 residues long. CDR1 is LNHDA, CDR2 SQIVND, per germline (reference sequence). Trimming took 3 bases from V and 1 from J, leaving 13 bases between them. The CDR3 protein is CASSIIGISSGNTIYF. Here the CDR3 DNA reads TGTGCCAGTAGTATCATAGGAATCTCGTCTGGAAACACCATATATTTT.

The chain uses TRBV28 and TRBJ2-3; 10 bases match TRBD1. The CDR3 has 16 amino acids. In germline, CDR1 is MDHEN, CDR2 SYDVKM. The ends lost 5 bases at V and 6 bases at J; junction bases unmatched: 11. CDR3 nucleotides: TGTGCCAGCAGTGGGACAGGGGCTACGGGTAGGGATACGCAGTATTTT. Its protein is CASSGTGATGRDTQYF.

This clone is a singleton in its sample. This chain uses TRBV5-6 with TRBJ1-4; possible D gene TRBD1, 5 bases. The CDR3 sequence is 16 residues long. The V end was cut by 0 bases, the J end by 7 bases, with 16 bases between. Germline V gives CDR1 SGHDT, CDR2 YYEEEE. CDR3 DNA sequence: TGTGCCAGCAGCTTGGGAGGGGTTCCAGGGAGTGAAAAACTGTTTTTT. Protein sequence: CASSLGGVPGSEKLFF.

V is TRBV12-3 or TRBV12-4 and J is TRBJ1-2, with D maybe TRBD1 (5 bases). This CDR3 has 13 amino acids. V was shortened by 4 bases and J by 4 bases, with 10 bases between the two germline ends. CDR3 sequence (DNA): TGTGCCAGCAGTTACAGGACCCCCTATGGCTACACCTTC. Residues: CASSYRTPYGYTF.